Below, one TCR beta chain is given with its context. The antigen is undetermined. This record comes from a study of cytomegalovirus exposure and HLA in healthy donors. Study context: Earlier, 100 million to 130 million unique TCR beta sequences were recovered from around 200 million T cells by an analysis.

The PCR ran on 60 Vbeta and 13 Jbeta primers. Study processing details: Some 80 million unique TCR beta chains, roughly 10 million shared, were counted in a later analysis. Libraries were prepared by immunoSEQ multiplex PCR; TCRdb keeps only in-frame clonotypes and omits some of them. V and J calls and clone size are copied from that table; D and trimming were computed from the DNA. The data hold 50,000 to 65,000 clones, with approximately 82% observed a single time. The CDR3 contains 15 residues. CDR1 MNHNS and CDR2 SASEGT come from the germline V gene. Germline trimming cut 10 bases from V and 1 base from J; bases unmatched to any gene: 11. Overall study results and limits: In an earlier analysis, productive rearrangement rates for most beta V segments clustered near 87% or 30%.

The rearrangement links TRBV6-1 to TRBJ1-1; 8 nucleotides line up with TRBD1. The receptor was isolated from a woman between 18 and 29 years old in good health and CMV-seronegative. Sequenced: PBMCs. The CDR3 region has the DNA TGTGCCACGGGACAGGCTCCCTTAACGAACACTGAAGCTTTCTTT. Its protein is CATGQAPLTNTEAFF.